The clone carrying this T cell receptor (beta chain) was counted many times. This specimen comes from a study of molecular identifiers for immune sequencing clone quantification. TCRdb fed the PCR reads into MiXCR, producing one record per CDR3 protein. The table records about 640,000 distinct CDR3 sequences, just under 20% of them present only once. The receptor was isolated from a human donor in good health. Some libraries in this study had Jurkat cell RNA spiked in. The sample comprised naive CD8+ T cells from blood, with Jurkat cell RNA spiked in. Subset reported: FACS-sorted CD8+CD4-CCR7+CD45RA+ naive T cells.

The CDR3 coding sequence is TGTGCCAGCAGCTTCCCTGGACAGGGCTTTGACTATGGCTACACCTTC. Translating it yields CASSFPGQGFDYGYTF. The J gene is TRBJ1-2, the V gene TRBV7-9; 8 positions agree with TRBD1. V dropped 3 bases and J dropped 3; count of bases not matched to a gene: 9. CDR3 size: 16 residues. Germline V lookup: CDR1 SEHNR, CDR2 FQNEAQ (reference sequence).